This T cell receptor (beta chain) was sequenced during a study of control samples from healthy donors and cancer patients (dated by TCRdb to the early 2020s). Library prep was done by the immunoSEQ multiplex PCR assay. Entries here come from immuneACCESS through TCRdb and include only in-frame sequences with V and J called. Some clones fail to appear in such tables; in the studies checked, an unresolved V gene covers under half of the shortfall, and the cause of the remainder is unknown. The sample yields about 69,000 clones; approximately 88% were counted once. The biggest ten clones account for 2.9% of the sample. This clone was observed a few times. It has no known antigen specificity. The sample holds no much larger clone one base away, and base qualities are not on file. Spanning cysteine to phenylalanine, the CDR3 consists of 16 amino acids. Of the read, only the CDR3 DNA is kept; its 48 bases are in frame from base 1. V gives up 0 bases and J gives up 8 bases, and the segment between their germline ends measures 19 bases. Per the germline V gene, MGHRA is the CDR1 and YSYEKL is the CDR2.

This chain is built from TRBV4-1 and TRBJ1-2; the D gene remains uncertain. The sequenced material came from PBMCs. The sequence derives from a woman aged 45 to 65 with lung cancer. Here is the DNA: TGCGCCAGCAGCCAAGAAAGAAGTGGGTCTGTGGGAGGCTACACCTTC. It specifies CASSQERSGSVGGYTF.